Sequencing of this T cell receptor (beta chain) was carried out in a study of regulatory T cells in long-lasting Graves disease. Study-wide results and caveats: There were preferences for TRBV28, TRBJ1-2 and TRBJ2-5 in persistent disease.

Germline CDR1 is SGHTA and CDR2 is FQGTGA. V was shortened by 4 bases and J by 5 bases, with 12 bases between the two germline ends. The CDR3 spans 15 residues. Time point meaning: newly diagnosed GD, antithyroid drugs for less than 3 months. The TCR library was made from RNA extracted from PBMCs. With regard to this clonotype: Its matching antigen is unknown.

Arm-PCR of CDR3 regions with iRepertoire HTBI primers generated TCR beta libraries. TCRdb ran MiXCR on the multiplex PCR reads and lists one entry per CDR3 protein. The sample yields around 420,000 distinct CDR3 sequences, roughly a sixth seen once. The sequenced sample was peripheral blood mononuclear cells (PBMCs), obtained at new diagnosis, from a patient treated with antithyroid drugs. This TCR was sampled from a female donor with Graves disease. This rearrangement joins TRBV7-3 to TRBJ1-6; possibly TRBD1 for D (6 bases). CDR3 coding DNA: TGTGCCAGCAGCTCCCTGGGACAAGATAATTCACCCCTCCACTTT. Translation gives CASSSLGQDNSPLHF.